The 17 T cell receptor beta chains listed next were all sequenced from one sample in a study of blood T cells in healthy people across ages. Then a second PCR, running about 6 to 12 cycles, was carried out with a sample-barcoded 5' primer and a J-beta primer mix. TCRdb used MiXCR to reprocess the 5' RACE reads, holding one entry per CDR3 protein. The data contain approximately 2,000,000 distinct CDR3 sequences, 39% of them singletons. Input material: blood. All receptors derive from a human donor in good health.

This clonotype has a single count. This chain links TRBV4-1 with TRBJ1-1; TRBD1 is a possible D gene (5 bases). Between the trimmed V and J ends, which lost 4 bases and 5 bases, there was a span of 17 bases. The CDR3 sequence is 15 residues long. Germline V CDR1 and CDR2: MGHRA, YSYEKL. The CDR3 DNA reads as TGCGCCAGCAGCCTGAACTACGCGGGGGGGACTGAAGCTTTCTTT. Its translation: CASSLNYAGGTEAFF.

The V and J genes are TRBV27 and TRBJ2-1; 8 nucleotides agree with TRBD2. After removal of 2 bases from V and 6 bases from J, the junction contained 6 bases not matched to a gene. There are 15 residues in the CDR3. Germline V gene lookup returns CDR1 MNHEY and CDR2 SMNVEV (reference sequence). In nucleotides, the CDR3 is TGTGCCAGCAGTTTAATCCGGGGGGGAATCAATGAGCAGTTCTTC. Translated, it gives CASSLIRGGINEQFF.

In this sample, this clonotype turned up a few times. The rearrangement uses TRBV20-1 and TRBJ2-7; TRBD1 or TRBD2 may be the D gene (5 bases each). Germline V gene lookup returns CDR1 DFQATT and CDR2 SNEGSKA (reference sequence). CDR3 size: 13 residues. V was shortened by 2 bases and J by 2 bases, with 10 bases between the two germline ends. In DNA, the CDR3 is TGCAGTGCTAGATACCGGGACGCCTACGAGCAGTACTTC. It specifies CSARYRDAYEQYF.

This clonotype was observed a few times. The chain carries TRBV7-9 and TRBJ2-1; 8 positions agree with TRBD2. Germline values: CDR1 SEHNR, CDR2 FQNEAQ (reference sequence). This CDR3 has 16 amino acids. The trim removed 1 base at V and 3 bases at J, leaving 5 bases unmatched. Here the CDR3 reads CASSLGSGAIYNEQFF. In nucleotides, the CDR3 is TGTGCCAGCAGCTTAGGTAGCGGGGCTATCTACAATGAGCAGTTCTTC.

The genes are TRBV12-5 and TRBJ1-5, with a weak D call TRBD1 (6 bases). Germline V gene data show CDR1 as LGHNT and CDR2 as FRNRAP. CDR3 length: 16 residues. The V and J ends lost 4 bases and 4 bases respectively, with 17 bases between them. The CDR3 sequence: CASGWGETGLNQPQHF. The CDR3 DNA sequence: TGTGCTAGTGGTTGGGGGGAAACAGGGCTGAATCAGCCCCAGCATTTT.

This clonotype was picked up a small number of times. This chain links TRBV11-2 with TRBJ2-1, with D possibly matching TRBD2 (7 bases). V was trimmed by 5 bases and J by 2 bases, leaving 22 bases between them. The length of the CDR3 is 18 residues. Germline V gene data show CDR1 as SGHAT and CDR2 as FQNNGV. In nucleotides, the CDR3 is TGTGCCAGCAGCCAGAGGGGGTGGGGGGGGCAGACCTACAATGAGCAGTTCTTC. Translation gives CASSQRGWGGQTYNEQFF. Full variable domain (rest looked up from reference TRBV11-2 and TRBJ2-1): EAGVAQSPRYKIIEKRQSVAFWCNPISGHATLYWYQQILGQGPKLLIQFQNNGVVDDSQLPKDRFSAERLKGVDSTLKIQPAKLEDSAVYLCASSQRGWGGQTYNEQFFGPGTRLTVL.

V gene TRBV7-3 combines with J gene TRBJ2-1; a possible D gene is TRBD2 (6 bases). CDR1 SGHTA and CDR2 FQGTGA come from the germline V gene. Deletions cut 4 bases from V and 3 bases from J, with 19 bases between. The CDR3 extends over 17 amino acids. The CDR3 DNA reads TGTGCCAGCAGCTCGGCCGGACCAGCGGGCGTCTACAATGAGCAGTTCTTC. It encodes CASSSAGPAGVYNEQFF.

The chain uses TRBV7-3 and TRBJ2-1; a possible D gene is TRBD1 (6 bases). CDR3 length: 16 residues. V dropped 1 base and J dropped 0 bases, with 10 bases sitting between them. Germline V gene data show CDR1 as SGHTA and CDR2 as FQGTGA. In nucleotides, the CDR3 is TGTGCCAGCAGCTTAATTGGGGGCCTCTCCTACAATGAGCAGTTCTTC. This gives the protein CASSLIGGLSYNEQFF.

This clonotype appeared a few times. The rearrangement joins TRBV4-1 to TRBJ1-2; D might be TRBD1 (6 bases). V lost 5 bases and J lost 0, with 13 bases in between. Germline CDR1 MGHRA, CDR2 YSYEKL. CDR3 length: 15 amino acids. CDR3 sequence reads: CASSRGATANYGYTF. As DNA, the CDR3 is TGCGCCAGCAGCAGGGGGGCGACAGCTAACTATGGCTACACCTTC.

The chain recombines TRBV2 with TRBJ2-3, with 10 positions matching TRBD2. Germline V CDR1 and CDR2: SNHLY, FYNNEI. V gave up 6 bases and J gave up 6 bases; unmatched junction bases: 12. The CDR3 spans 16 residues. The CDR3 nucleotides read TGTGCCAGCAGCCGATCAGCGGGGGGGCCGATTGATACGCAGTATTTT. Translation: CASSRSAGGPIDTQYF.

This rearrangement joins TRBV7-9 to TRBJ1-6; maybe TRBD1 (6 bases). CDR1 and CDR2 from the germline V gene are SEHNR and FQNEAQ (reference sequence). The CDR3 sequence is 16 residues long. Trimming stripped 8 bases from V and 9 bases from J, with 23 bases between. Here the CDR3 DNA reads TGTGCCAGCCATCCGGGAACAGGGAAGAGAGGTTCACCCCTCCACTTT. It specifies CASHPGTGKRGSPLHF.

V and J are TRBV20-1 and TRBJ2-4; D possibly matches TRBD1 or TRBD2 (6 bases each). The CDR3 sequence is 17 residues long. CDR1 is DFQATT, CDR2 SNEGSKA, per germline (reference sequence). Trimming cost V 1 base and J 0 bases, with 16 bases left between them. The CDR3 DNA follows: TGCAGTGCTAGAGTCGGGGGCCCCCTATTAGCCAAAAACATTCAGTACTTC. It specifies CSARVGGPLLAKNIQYF.

This clonotype was seen a few times. The V and J genes are TRBV5-1 and TRBJ2-3; TRBD2 aligns across 10 bases. V was clipped by 5 bases and J by 0 bases; unmatched bases: 9. This CDR3 contains 17 residues. The germline V gene has CDR1 SGHRS and CDR2 YFSETQ. This CDR3 is CASSSLGLAVSTDTQYF. DNA for the CDR3: TGCGCCAGCAGTTCCCTCGGACTAGCGGTTAGCACAGATACGCAGTATTTT.

For this clonotype: No conserved phenylalanine or tryptophan ends this CDR3, so it is likely a read error. The rearrangement links TRBV12-3 or TRBV12-4 to TRBJ2-7; the match to TRBD1 covers 7 bases. The junction had 8 bases not matched to a gene; V was cut back by 6 bases and J by 3 bases. The CDR3 contains 14 residues. The CDR3 is CASSTTGFCYEQYC. The CDR3 coding sequence is TGTGCCAGCAGCACGACAGGGTTTTGCTACGAGCAGTACTGC.

V usage is TRBV5-6 and J usage is TRBJ1-1; 8 bases are a match to TRBD1. There are 16 residues in the CDR3. J lost 4 bases, V lost 3 bases, and 11 bases had no gene match. Germline loops: CDR1 SGHDT, CDR2 YYEEEE. The CDR3 nucleotides are TGTGCCAGCAGCTCGGACAGGGAGAGGGATTCCACTGAAGCTTTCTTT. Protein sequence: CASSSDRERDSTEAFF.

This clonotype appeared a few times. The chain recombines TRBV27 with TRBJ1-1; possibly TRBD1 for D (6 bases). Germline V gene lookup returns CDR1 MNHEY and CDR2 SMNVEV (reference sequence). The CDR3 has 17 residues. V was clipped by 6 bases and J by 3 bases, with 23 bases between them. The CDR3 protein is CASRSFMGAGADTEAFF. The CDR3 nucleotides are TGTGCCAGCAGAAGTTTTATGGGGGCAGGGGCGGACACTGAAGCTTTCTTT.

With respect to this clonotype: A junction boundary mismatches the germline segment, possibly from a read error. The V and J genes are TRBV7-3 and TRBJ2-1, with D maybe TRBD2 (6 bases). From germline, CDR1 is SGHTA and CDR2 FQGTGA. The CDR3 extends over 15 amino acids. This chain's CDR3 is CTSSLNSGTSIEQFF. CDR3 sequence (DNA): TGTACCAGCAGCCTTAACTCCGGGACTTCAATTGAGCAGTTCTTC.